This passage covers 22 T cell receptor beta chains from one sample sequenced in a study of T cells in Graves' hyperthyroidism and ophthalmopathy. The CDR3 regions of TCR beta were amplified from RNA transcripts. An initial round of RT-PCR targeting the TCR CDR3 relied on the HTBI primer set. TCRdb ran MiXCR on the multiplex PCR reads and lists one entry per CDR3 protein. The sample includes about 300,000 distinct CDR3 sequences, roughly 19% seen only once; the top ten take just under 40%. The sequenced material came from blood. The receptors originated from a man aged 45-60 years with Graves' ophthalmopathy.

This clonotype was detected a few times. J is TRBJ1-1 and V is TRBV3-1, with D hard to call. The germline gives CDR1 LGHDT, CDR2 YNNKEL (reference sequence). V was pared by 1 base and J by 4 bases, with 4 bases between. The CDR3 has 12 amino acids. The CDR3 is CASSQGATEAFF. In DNA form, the CDR3 reads TGTGCCAGCAGCCAAGGAGCCACTGAAGCTTTCTTT.

A few counts support this clonotype. One junction end disagrees with the germline gene, perhaps due to a read error. This chain joins TRBV4-1 and TRBJ2-7, with a possible D match to TRBD2 (8 bases). Germline CDR1 reads MGHRA; CDR2 reads YSYEKL. This CDR3 is 16 amino acids long. CDR3 protein: CASSQAVAGQSKEQYF. The DNA for the CDR3 is TGTGCCAGCAGCCAAGCGGTAGCGGGACAGTCAAAAGAGCAGTACTTC.

This clonotype was seen many times. The chain has TRBV6-2 or TRBV6-3 and TRBJ1-1; 8 nucleotides line up with TRBD1. This CDR3 is built from 14 residues. The junction had 0 bases not matched to a gene; V was cut back by 2 bases and J by 1 base. The germline CDR1 and CDR2 sequences are MNHEY and SVGEGT. The CDR3 coding sequence is TGTGCCAGCAGTTACGGACAGGGGAACACTGAAGCTTTCTTT. Its translation is CASSYGQGNTEAFF.

The genes are TRBV10-3 and TRBJ1-1; D uncertain. V was clipped by 1 base and J by 0 bases, with 9 bases between them. CDR1 is ENHRY, CDR2 SYGVKD, per germline. CDR3 length: 15 amino acids. This CDR3 reads CAISEWKEMNTEAFF. DNA of the CDR3: TGTGCCATCAGTGAGTGGAAGGAGATGAACACTGAAGCTTTCTTT.

This chain links TRBV27 with TRBJ2-5, with 8 bases fitting TRBD1. Germline V gene lookup returns CDR1 MNHEY and CDR2 SMNVEV (reference sequence). The ends lost 6 bases at V and 4 bases at J; junction bases unmatched: 7. CDR3 size: 14 residues. The CDR3 protein is CASSPRQGRETQYF. The CDR3 coding sequence is TGTGCCAGCAGCCCCCGACAGGGGAGAGAGACCCAGTACTTC.

The V call is TRBV28, the J call TRBJ2-2; D possibly corresponds to TRBD2 (6 bases). Germline V gene data show CDR1 as MDHEN and CDR2 as SYDVKM. V gave up 3 bases and J gave up 1 base, with 9 bases separating them. The length of the CDR3 is 15 residues. In DNA, the CDR3 is TGTGCCAGCAGTTTTCGGGGGTGGAACACCGGGGAGCTGTTTTTT. The encoded protein is CASSFRGWNTGELFF.

The table lists this clonotype with many counts. V is TRBV5-1 and J is TRBJ2-1; D gene ambiguous. This CDR3 contains 14 residues. V lost 0 bases and J 2 bases, leaving 6 bases between the germline ends. In germline, CDR1 is SGHRS, CDR2 YFSETQ. The CDR3 region has the DNA TGCGCCAGCAGCTTGGAGGCTACCTACAATGAGCAGTTCTTC. It is translated as CASSLEATYNEQFF.

V is TRBV4-1 and J is TRBJ2-7; 7 nucleotides align to TRBD2. The CDR3 totals 16 residues. J lost 0 bases, V lost 4 bases, and 9 bases had no gene match. Per the germline V gene, CDR1 is MGHRA and CDR2 is YSYEKL. The CDR3: CASSPSLADHSYEQYF. The CDR3 nucleotides are TGCGCCAGCAGCCCATCGCTAGCGGACCACTCCTACGAGCAGTACTTC.

This rearrangement joins TRBV27 to TRBJ2-1, with D hard to call. Trimming stripped 7 bases from V and 9 bases from J, with 10 bases between. The CDR3 contains 11 residues. The germline V gene encodes CDR1 MNHEY and CDR2 SMNVEV (reference sequence). The CDR3 is CASTDTGEQFF. CDR3 in DNA: TGTGCCAGCACCGATACTGGTGAGCAGTTCTTC.

This clonotype was picked up many times. The chain joins TRBV11-2 to TRBJ2-5; D unresolved. Trimming left V 1 base short and J 9 bases short, with 6 bases between. The germline V gene has CDR1 SGHAT and CDR2 FQNNGV. The CDR3 sequence is 11 residues long. CDR3 loop: CASSLGPAQYF. The CDR3 coding sequence is TGTGCCAGCAGCTTAGGTCCGGCCCAGTACTTC.

This clonotype has more than one count but fewer than ten. For the CDR3, the DNA is TGTGCCAGCAGACCCCCCTTTCGTGGATATAGCAATCAGCCCCAGCATTTT. Its protein is CASRPPFRGYSNQPQHF. The V and J genes are TRBV28 and TRBJ1-5, with D unclear. The germline gives CDR1 MDHEN, CDR2 SYDVKM. Deletions cut 6 bases from V and 0 bases from J, with 18 bases between. The CDR3 covers 17 residues.

At least ten counts were recorded for this clonotype. The chain employs TRBV6-1 and TRBJ2-1; D is perhaps TRBD1 (5 bases). Trimming stripped 7 bases from V and 0 bases from J, with 19 bases between. The CDR3 is 17 amino acids. Germline values: CDR1 MNHNS, CDR2 SASEGT. CDR3 sequence: CASTPYGAPTSYNEQFF. For the CDR3, the DNA is TGTGCCAGCACCCCCTATGGGGCGCCGACCTCCTACAATGAGCAGTTCTTC.

This clonotype showed up just a few times. This sequence joins TRBV7-2 and TRBJ1-4, with TRBD1 as a possible D gene (6 bases). Germline V gene lookup returns CDR1 SGHTA and CDR2 FQGNSA. This CDR3 region has 15 residues. Trimming removed 5 bases at V and 8 bases at J, with 18 bases between. CDR3 protein: CASSPRVQGREKLFF. In nucleotides, the CDR3 is TGTGCCAGCAGCCCGAGGGTACAGGGTCGGGAAAAACTGTTTTTT.

This clonotype was seen a few times. The gene calls are TRBV11-2 and TRBJ1-2; TRBD1 is a possible D gene (5 bases). This CDR3 has 15 residues. The germline gives CDR1 SGHAT, CDR2 FQNNGV. V lost 3 bases and J lost 4, with 15 bases in between. The DNA of the CDR3 is TGTGCCAGCAGCTTCGATCCAGGGTACCTCTATGGCTACACCTTC. Translated: CASSFDPGYLYGYTF.

This clonotype came up once. In DNA form, the CDR3 reads TGCAGTGCTAGAGATAATTATTACAATGAGCAGTTCTTC. Its protein is CSARDNYYNEQFF. The V call is TRBV20-1, the J call TRBJ2-1; D uncertain. V lost 0 bases and J 4 bases, leaving 7 bases between the germline ends. This CDR3 comprises 13 residues. Looked up from germline, CDR1 is DFQATT and CDR2 is SNEGSKA (reference sequence).

This clonotype was seen ten or more times. The CDR3 DNA reads as TGCAGTGCTAGAGACTTGGGACGGACTAAAAACATTCAGTACTTC. Its translation is CSARDLGRTKNIQYF. V gene TRBV20-1 combines with J gene TRBJ2-4; D is possibly TRBD1 or TRBD2 (5 bases each). V was pared by 0 bases and J by 4 bases, with 13 bases between. Germline loops: CDR1 DFQATT, CDR2 SNEGSKA (reference sequence). This CDR3 has 15 residues.

This clonotype has a count of ten or more. This chain connects TRBV2 to TRBJ2-3; 10 positions agree with TRBD2. This CDR3 contains 15 residues. Per germline, CDR1 SNHLY and CDR2 FYNNEI. V shed 6 bases and J 5 bases; nucleotides not matched to a gene: 8. The CDR3 protein is CASSLLAGVRDTQYF. The CDR3, as DNA: TGTGCCAGCAGCCTCCTAGCGGGAGTTAGAGATACGCAGTATTTT.

This clonotype was counted many times. The V and J genes are TRBV18 and TRBJ1-2; TRBD1 might be the D (5 bases). Germline assignment: CDR1 KGHSH and CDR2 LQKENI. The CDR3 runs to 12 residues. Deletions cut 2 bases from V and 8 bases from J, with 9 bases between. Here the CDR3 reads CASSPGASGYTF. As DNA, the CDR3 is TGTGCCAGCTCACCAGGGGCCAGCGGCTACACCTTC. The entire variable domain, with the rest obtained from reference TRBV18 and TRBJ1-2, is as follows: NAGVMQNPRHLVRRRGQEARLRCSPMKGHSHVYWYRQLPEEGLKFMVYLQKENIIDESGMPKERFSAEFPKEGPSILRIQQVVRGDSAAYFCASSPGASGYTFGSGTRLTVV.

This clonotype has at least ten counts. V gene TRBV11-2 combines with J gene TRBJ2-1, with 9 bases aligning to TRBD2. Per the germline V gene, CDR1 is SGHAT and CDR2 is FQNNGV. J gave up 1 base and V 0 bases, and 7 bases lay outside the gene matches. The CDR3 consists of 18 residues. The CDR3 coding sequence is TGTGCCAGCAGCTTAGAGGTGTCTAGCGGGACGTCCTACAATGAGCAGTTCTTC. This encodes CASSLEVSSGTSYNEQFF.

The chain employs TRBV2 and TRBJ2-1; 9 bases match TRBD2. The CDR3 contains 15 residues. V lost 2 bases and J lost 7; bases outside the gene matches: 6. The germline V gene encodes CDR1 SNHLY and CDR2 FYNNEI. As DNA, the CDR3 is TGTGCCAGCAGTGAACTAGCGGGAAATCTTAATGAGCAGTTCTTC. Encoded protein: CASSELAGNLNEQFF.

The chain joins TRBV12-3 or TRBV12-4 to TRBJ2-1; TRBD2 agrees at 14 bases. Trimming cost V 6 bases and J 2 bases; bases outside gene matches: 0. The CDR3 is made up of 15 amino acids. The CDR3 spells CASRGLAGAYNEQFF. CDR3 nucleotides: TGTGCCAGCAGGGGACTAGCGGGAGCCTACAATGAGCAGTTCTTC.

This chain links TRBV4-1 with TRBJ2-5; D possibly corresponds to TRBD2 (7 bases). The CDR3 runs to 18 residues. V lost 2 bases, J lost 2 bases, and 21 bases lay in between. Germline CDR1 and CDR2: MGHRA and YSYEKL. The CDR3 loop reads CASSQKISPGGQQETQYF. CDR3 DNA: TGCGCCAGCAGCCAAAAGATTTCCCCCGGGGGGCAACAAGAGACCCAGTACTTC.